This paragraph reports one TCR beta chain. Antigen specificity is unknown. The sample belongs to a study of T cell responses to AZD1222 COVID-19 vaccine. Study-level points and caveats: Every sample of the repertoires postdated the peak T cell response.

Method: immunoSEQ multiplex PCR; TCRdb's copy keeps in-frame clones and lacks some. The data hold about 49,000 clones, with 65% to 85% observed a single time. This material consisted of peripheral blood, taken on day 0 of MenACWY control vaccination. This clonotype was sampled from an adult in good health.

The CDR3 loop is CASSRDGVSDGYTF. CDR3 DNA sequence: TGTGCCAGCAGTCGGGACGGAGTTTCGGATGGCTACACCTTC. This chain links TRBV6-4 with TRBJ1-2; weak D call: TRBD1 (5 bases). CDR1 and CDR2 (germline): MRHNA, SNTAGT. The CDR3 contains 14 residues. Trimming pared 5 bases from V and 6 bases from J, leaving 16 bases between.